This TCR beta chain appears in the sequencing data of a study of cytomegalovirus exposure and HLA in healthy donors. Across the study: Of about 400 genotyped donors, about 81% clustered with self-reported Caucasian donors.

From germline, CDR1 is SNHLY and CDR2 FYNNEI. V trimming: 7 bases; J trimming: 7 bases; junction bases outside the gene matches: 8. The CDR3 covers 14 residues. It was with 60 Vbeta and 13 Jbeta primers that the PCR ran. Clones were sequenced by immunoSEQ multiplex PCR, and TCRdb holds only the in-frame ones, with some missing. The data contain about 160,000 clones, about 73% of them seen just once; the ten biggest clones take up 3% to 3.5%. This sequence joins TRBV2 and TRBJ2-1, with 9 bases lining up with TRBD2. This receptor was identified in a woman between 35 and 50 years old in good health and CMV-seronegative. Material for sequencing was PBMCs. As DNA, the CDR3 is TGTGCCAGCAACCAGCGGGGGGTAACAAATGAGCAGTTCTTC. Its protein product is CASNQRGVTNEQFF.